This is a list of T cell receptor beta chains from one sample in a study of beta chain features in type 1 diabetes. The protocol was immunoSEQ multiplex PCR, while the TCRdb copy is restricted to in-frame clones and leaves out a portion. The data show 500,000 to 850,000 clones, about 14% seen once. Sample: naive CD4+ T cells from blood. These receptor sequences come from a man aged 18 to 30 with type 1 diabetes. The CDR3 runs from the conserved cysteine through the conserved F or W. D genes are given only for firm matches. Only some rows state a clone size, as once, few, many or a class for expanded clones.

V gene	J gene	clone size	D gene	CDR3 protein	CDR3 DNA
TRBV6-1	TRBJ2-3	.	.	CASSEAGHYTDTQYF	TGTGCCAGCAGTGAGGCGGGACACTACACAGATACGCAGTATTTT
TRBV29-1	TRBJ1-2	few	TRBD1	CSVGQGANYGYTF	TGCAGCGTTGGCCAGGGGGCTAACTATGGCTACACCTTC
TRBV27	TRBJ2-5	.	TRBD1	CASSLRAGGAFKETQYF	TGTGCCAGCAGTTTAAGGGCAGGGGGCGCCTTTAAGGAGACCCAGTACTTC
TRBV6-5	TRBJ2-3	.	.	CASSYTTRDTQYF	TGTGCCAGCAGTTACACGACAAGGGATACGCAGTATTTT
TRBV6-5	TRBJ1-6	few	TRBD1	CASSYQQGNSPLHF	TGTGCCAGCAGTTACCAACAGGGGAACTCACCCCTCCACTTT
TRBV15	TRBJ2-4	few	.	CATSSHRTIAKNIQYF	TGTGCCACCAGCAGTCACCGGACCATAGCCAAAAACATTCAGTACTTC
TRBV6-6	TRBJ2-1	.	.	CASTHHNEQFF	TGTGCCAGCACCCACCACAATGAGCAGTTCTTC
TRBV6-6	TRBJ2-2	few	.	CASSSQTTNTGELFF	TGTGCCAGCAGTTCGCAGACGACAAACACCGGGGAGCTGTTTTTT
TRBV12-5	TRBJ2-7	.	.	CADGRRSHLEQYF	TGTGCGGATGGGAGACGATCTCACCTCGAGCAGTACTTC
TRBV30	TRBJ1-1	few	.	CAWSVRGDTEAFF	TGTGCCTGGAGTGTACGAGGTGACACTGAAGCTTTCTTT
TRBV18	TRBJ2-3	.	.	CASSPGPGSTDTQYF	TGTGCCAGCTCACCAGGGCCAGGAAGCACAGATACGCAGTATTTT
TRBV4-2	TRBJ2-5	few	TRBD2	CASSQEWGSSGARETQYF	TGTGCCAGCAGCCAAGAGTGGGGCTCTAGCGGGGCCAGGGAGACCCAGTACTTC
TRBV23-1	TRBJ2-5	.	.	CASSQSVETQYF	TGCGCCAGCAGTCAATCTGTTGAGACCCAGTACTTC
TRBV7-9	TRBJ2-1	.	.	CASSLGQGRNDEQFF	TGTGCCAGCAGCTTAGGTCAGGGCCGGAACGATGAGCAGTTCTTC
TRBV7-2	TRBJ2-7	.	.	CASSLVMAGVHEQYF	TGTGCCAGCAGCTTAGTTATGGCAGGGGTCCACGAGCAGTACTTC
TRBV10-3	TRBJ2-7	.	TRBD1	CAIAQGQAPPEQYF	TGTGCCATTGCTCAGGGACAGGCCCCACCAGAGCAGTACTTC
TRBV5-1	TRBJ2-1	.	.	CASSARLGGPYNEQFF	TGCGCCAGCAGCGCGCGACTCGGGGGCCCCTACAATGAGCAGTTCTTC
TRBV18	TRBJ2-4	few	.	CASSPRDSSKNIQYF	TGTGCCAGCTCACCACGGGACTCATCCAAAAACATTCAGTACTTC
TRBV30	TRBJ2-1	.	.	CAWSAGVEQFF	TGTGCCTGGAGTGCTGGAGTGGAGCAGTTCTTC
TRBV7-9	TRBJ2-1	.	TRBD2	CASSRLAGGNYNEQFF	TGTGCCAGCAGCCGCTTAGCGGGAGGGAACTACAATGAGCAGTTCTTC
TRBV5-1	TRBJ2-1	few	TRBD1	CASSLGRTGNYNEQFF	TGCGCCAGCAGCTTGGGAAGGACAGGGAACTACAATGAGCAGTTCTTC
TRBV10-1	TRBJ2-1	.	TRBD2	CASSGWTSGRRDEQFF	TGCGCCAGCAGTGGGTGGACTAGCGGGAGGAGAGATGAGCAGTTCTTC
TRBV30	TRBJ1-1	.	.	CAWTRRTRGAAFF	TGTGCCTGGACGAGACGGACCCGGGGGGCAGCTTTCTTT
TRBV30	TRBJ2-5	few	TRBD2	CAWSVALAGGQETQYF	TGTGCCTGGAGTGTAGCCCTAGCGGGGGGGCAGGAGACCCAGTACTTC
TRBV6-5	TRBJ1-5	few	.	CASQPGDSNQPQHF	TGTGCCAGCCAGCCGGGGGATAGCAATCAGCCCCAGCATTTT
TRBV29-1	TRBJ2-1	.	.	CSAVDRSNEQFF	TGCAGCGCTGTGGACAGATCGAATGAGCAGTTCTTC
TRBV19	TRBJ2-4	few	.	CASSTKTGGDIQYF	TGTGCCAGTAGTACTAAGACGGGTGGGGACATTCAGTACTTC
TRBV5-4	TRBJ2-6	.	.	CASRRSISGANVLTF	TGTGCCAGCAGACGGTCCATCTCTGGGGCCAACGTCCTGACTTTC
TRBV5-4	TRBJ2-5	.	.	CASSLRTGAETQYF	TGTGCCAGCAGCTTGAGAACGGGTGCGGAGACCCAGTACTTC
TRBV5-6	TRBJ2-4	.	.	CASSLFTKDIQYF	TGTGCCAGCAGCTTGTTCACCAAGGACATTCAGTACTTC
TRBV6-5	TRBJ2-7	.	TRBD1	CASSYSDRAVLYF	TGTGCCAGCAGTTACTCGGACAGGGCCGTTCTTTACTTC
TRBV28	TRBJ2-7	.	.	CASSLVGTRGGEQYF	TGTGCCAGCAGTTTAGTCGGGACCCGCGGTGGAGAGCAGTACTTC
TRBV11-1	TRBJ2-1	few	.	CASSLGRADYNEQFF	TGTGCCAGCAGCTTAGGCCGGGCGGATTACAATGAGCAGTTCTTC
TRBV25-1	TRBJ2-3	.	.	CASSDRGGTDTQYF	TGTGCCAGCAGTGACAGGGGCGGCACAGATACGCAGTATTTT
TRBV18	TRBJ1-2	few	TRBD1	CASSPGTDNYGYTF	TGTGCCAGCTCACCAGGGACAGATAACTATGGCTACACCTTC
TRBV9	TRBJ2-1	.	.	CASSVDRRSSYNEQFF	TGTGCCAGCAGCGTAGATCGAAGGAGCTCCTACAATGAGCAGTTCTTC
TRBV10-3	TRBJ2-1	.	TRBD1	CAISERQGGFDEQFF	TGTGCCATCAGTGAGAGACAGGGTGGATTCGATGAGCAGTTCTTC
TRBV28	TRBJ2-7	few	TRBD2	CASSLGREYEQYF	TGTGCCAGCAGTTTGGGGAGGGAATACGAGCAGTACTTC
TRBV30	TRBJ2-2	.	.	CAWSVLQGGGELFF	TGTGCCTGGAGTGTACTTCAGGGAGGCGGGGAGCTGTTTTTT
TRBV30	TRBJ1-1	.	.	CAWVEGKAFF	TGTGCCTGGGTAGAGGGAAAAGCTTTCTTT